These T cell receptor beta chains were read from a single sample in a study of T cell changes during pregnancy in multiple sclerosis. Assay: immunoSEQ multiplex PCR; the TCRdb copy retains only in-frame clones and omits some. This table has over 40,000 clones, around 90% appearing once. The sample was CD4+ T cells from peripheral blood mononuclear cells, taken in the second trimester of pregnancy. The source is a female donor with multiple sclerosis, enrolled in a pregnancy study. The CDR3 runs from the conserved cysteine through the conserved F or W. A D gene is named only where the DNA matches it firmly. Expanded clones get a size class; other rows say once, few or many, or leave the size out.

v_call	cdr3_length	j_call	d_call	clone_size	cdr3_nt	cdr3_aa
TRBV18	17	TRBJ2-2	.	.	TGTGCCAGCTCACCCAGCGGGCGGGGGCCGAACACCGGGGAGCTGTTTTTT	CASSPSGRGPNTGELFF
TRBV30	12	TRBJ1-6	.	.	TGTGCCTGGACCTCCCTAAATTCACCCCTCCACTTT	CAWTSLNSPLHF
TRBV19	19	TRBJ2-3	TRBD2	.	TGTGCCAGTAGTATAGTCGGTAGGAGGGGCGGGGGGAGCACAGATACGCAGTATTTT	CASSIVGRRGGGSTDTQYF
TRBV10-3	15	TRBJ2-7	TRBD2	.	TGTGCCATCAGTGAACGAACTAGCGGCTCCTACGAGCAGTACTTC	CAISERTSGSYEQYF
TRBV7-6	16	TRBJ2-2	TRBD1	.	TGTGCCAGCAGCTCGACAGGGGGCTCTGGGACCGGGGAGCTGTTTTTT	CASSSTGGSGTGELFF
TRBV9	17	TRBJ2-3	TRBD2	.	TGTGCCAGCAGCGTAGGGGACTATGCAAAACGCACAGATACGCAGTATTTT	CASSVGDYAKRTDTQYF
TRBV7-3	17	TRBJ2-2	TRBD1	.	TGTGCCAGCAGCCACCCCGCGGACAGGGTATACACCGGGGAGCTGTTTTTT	CASSHPADRVYTGELFF
TRBV10-2	16	TRBJ1-5	TRBD1	.	TGCGCCAGCGGCGGCCAGGGGGCGCGGGAAGATCAGCCCCAGCATTTT	CASGGQGAREDQPQHF
TRBV11-2	13	TRBJ1-3	TRBD1	.	TGTGCCAGCAGACCCGGGACAGTCGGCACCATATATTTT	CASRPGTVGTIYF
TRBV27	15	TRBJ1-3	.	.	TGTGCCAGCAGTTTCAACGGAGTCTCTGGAAACACCATATATTTT	CASSFNGVSGNTIYF
TRBV19	12	TRBJ1-5	.	.	TGTGCCACTGGGACACCCACACAGCCCCAGCATTTT	CATGTPTQPQHF
TRBV7-3	14	TRBJ1-1	.	.	TGTGCCAGCAGCCCTGGGCCTAAGAACACTGAAGCTTTCTTT	CASSPGPKNTEAFF
TRBV19	16	TRBJ2-1	TRBD2	.	TGTGCCAGTAGTCTGTATTCTAGCGGGAGGGCCGGTGAGCAGTTCTTC	CASSLYSSGRAGEQFF
TRBV11-2	17	TRBJ1-1	TRBD1	.	TGTGCCAGCAGCTTAGCAGATCTTCGGGACAGGGACACTGAAGCTTTCTTT	CASSLADLRDRDTEAFF
TRBV30	14	TRBJ1-5	.	.	TGTGCCTGGAGTAAGGGGGAGGGAGGGCAGCCCCAGCATTTT	CAWSKGEGGQPQHF
TRBV29-1	15	TRBJ2-1	TRBD1	.	TGCAGCGTTGTGAGCTGGGACAGGGGATACAATGAGCAGTTCTTC	CSVVSWDRGYNEQFF
TRBV25-1	16	TRBJ2-3	TRBD1	.	TGTGCCAGCAGTGACTCTGGGACAGGGGGCTTAGATACGCAGTATTTT	CASSDSGTGGLDTQYF
TRBV5-1	15	TRBJ2-3	.	.	TGCGCCAGCAGCAGGCCTGGGGTCGGGGCAGATACGCAGTATTTT	CASSRPGVGADTQYF
TRBV2	14	TRBJ1-2	.	.	TGTGCCAGCAAGCCCACGACAGTAAAGGATGGCTACACCTTC	CASKPTTVKDGYTF
TRBV5-1	15	TRBJ2-7	TRBD1	.	TGCGCCAGCAGCTTGGGAGCCGGGACAGGGGACGAGCAGTACTTC	CASSLGAGTGDEQYF
TRBV7-2	13	TRBJ2-1	TRBD2	.	TGTGCCAGCGGCGGGAGGGGATACAATGAGCAGTTCTTC	CASGGRGYNEQFF
TRBV9	16	TRBJ2-7	.	once	TGTGCCAGCAGCGGGGGCGCCCGGGACAAGACCTACGAGCAGTACTTC	CASSGGARDKTYEQYF
TRBV7-6	15	TRBJ2-5	TRBD1	.	TGTGCCAGCAGCCTAGGGACAGAGAGATCAGAGACCCAGTACTTC	CASSLGTERSETQYF
TRBV14	11	TRBJ1-1	.	once	TGTGCCAGCAGCCAAGGGCCAAAGGCTTTCTTT	CASSQGPKAFF
TRBV7-9	18	TRBJ1-4	.	.	TGTGCCAGCAGCTCCCTGCGGGGGGAACCCTCAACTAATGAAAAACTGTTTTTT	CASSSLRGEPSTNEKLFF
TRBV19	15	TRBJ1-5	.	.	TGTGCCAGTAGTATAGTTTGGCAGGGGAATCAGCCCCAGCATTTT	CASSIVWQGNQPQHF
TRBV4-2	17	TRBJ1-2	TRBD1	once	TGTGCCAGCAGCTACCTAAATACCGGGACAGCTAACTATGGCTACACCTTC	CASSYLNTGTANYGYTF
TRBV2	15	TRBJ2-5	.	.	TGTGCCAGCAGTGAAGCTCGCGGGGGCCTGGAGACCCAGTACTTC	CASSEARGGLETQYF
TRBV11-2	11	TRBJ2-1	.	.	TGTGCCAGCAGCTTACGGGATGAGCAGTTCTTC	CASSLRDEQFF
TRBV6-5	12	TRBJ2-4	.	.	TGTGCCAGCAGTTACTCGAGGGACATTCAGTACTTC	CASSYSRDIQYF
TRBV6-5	13	TRBJ2-7	.	.	TGTGCCAGCAGTTATTCCCTTGGGCACGAGCAGTACTTC	CASSYSLGHEQYF
TRBV5-4	15	TRBJ2-7	.	.	TGTGCCAGCAGCACGGGACATCAGACCTACAGCGAGCAGTACTTC	CASSTGHQTYSEQYF
TRBV5-1	18	TRBJ1-6	.	.	TGCGCCAGCAGCACACGAAGTTCCCGACAGAACTATAATTCACCCCTCCACTTT	CASSTRSSRQNYNSPLHF
TRBV11-1	15	TRBJ1-1	TRBD1	.	TGTGCCAGCGGGCCCTCGGGACAGGTGAACACTGAAGCTTTCTTT	CASGPSGQVNTEAFF
TRBV9	14	TRBJ2-5	.	.	TGTGCCAGCAGCTGGAGGGGGGAGGGGGAGACCCAGTACTTC	CASSWRGEGETQYF
TRBV5-4	15	TRBJ2-1	.	.	TGTGCCAGCAGCTTGGGGGGGGGCCTCTACAATGAGCAGTTCTTC	CASSLGGGLYNEQFF
TRBV11-2	13	TRBJ2-7	.	.	TGTGCCAGCAGCTTAGAGAGGGTCCTCGAGCAGTACTTC	CASSLERVLEQYF
TRBV5-1	15	TRBJ2-7	TRBD1	.	TGCGCCAGCAGCCCCGTAGGACAGGCCCCCTACGAGCAGTACTTC	CASSPVGQAPYEQYF
TRBV28	15	TRBJ2-7	.	.	TGTGCCAGCAGTTTTTCCCCATTGAGTTCCTACGAGCAGTACTTC	CASSFSPLSSYEQYF
TRBV10-3	16	TRBJ2-3	TRBD2	.	TGTGCCATCAGTGATGGGACTAGAGTCCGCACAGATACGCAGTATTTT	CAISDGTRVRTDTQYF
TRBV6-1	15	TRBJ2-7	.	.	TGTGCCAGCAGTGAAGCATTAGGGCAGGGAACAAGGCAGTACTTC	CASSEALGQGTRQYF
TRBV11-3	15	TRBJ2-7	.	.	TGTGCCAGCAGCTTTGAGGGCGGGGCTGCCTACGAGCAGTACTTC	CASSFEGGAAYEQYF
TRBV19	13	TRBJ1-2	.	.	TGTGCCAGTACCATACAGGGTCCCTATGGCTACACCTTC	CASTIQGPYGYTF
TRBV19	15	TRBJ1-2	TRBD1	.	TGTGCCAGTACCCCGACAGGGGCTGACTGGGATGGCTACACCTTC	CASTPTGADWDGYTF
TRBV5-1	14	TRBJ2-1	.	.	TGCGCCAGCAGCCCGCTGGAGTCCTACAATGAGCAGTTCTTC	CASSPLESYNEQFF
TRBV7-8	14	TRBJ2-7	.	.	TGTGCCAGCAGCTACGGAACAGGGACCTACGAGCAGTACTTC	CASSYGTGTYEQYF
TRBV28	16	TRBJ1-5	TRBD1	.	TGTGCCAGCATCCCTAGCGGGACAGGGGAGGGTCAGCCCCAGCATTTT	CASIPSGTGEGQPQHF
TRBV6-6	14	TRBJ2-2	.	.	TGTGCCAGCAGTCAGGACAGCCCCACCGGGGAGCTGTTTTTT	CASSQDSPTGELFF
TRBV5-1	14	TRBJ2-7	.	.	TGCGCCAGCGGGTCGGATGGGGGCCGCTACGAGCAGTACTTC	CASGSDGGRYEQYF
TRBV6-5	14	TRBJ2-7	.	.	TGTGCCAGCAGTCCTAGCGCCAGGGACTACGAGCAGTACTTC	CASSPSARDYEQYF
TRBV9	16	TRBJ2-5	TRBD2	medium-sized	TGTGCCAGCAGCGTAGAGGGAGGGGTGTACCAAGAGACCCAGTACTTC	CASSVEGGVYQETQYF
TRBV6-6	13	TRBJ2-7	.	.	TGTGCCAGCAGTTACGTGGGAGCCTACGAGCAGTACTTC	CASSYVGAYEQYF